The 24 T cell receptor beta chains below all came from one sample that was sequenced in a study of blood T cell repertoires in COVID-19. Sequencing was performed with immunoSEQ multiplex PCR; in TCRdb, only in-frame clones are kept and a portion is missing. The sample includes approximately 68,000 clones, around 80% of them seen just once. Sequencing was carried out using peripheral blood. Receptors originate from a woman aged 45 to 65 with acute or convalescent COVID-19.

The V call is TRBV2, the J call TRBJ2-7, with no clear D. Germline-derived CDR1 and CDR2 are SNHLY and FYNNEI. The CDR3 extends over 13 amino acids. With 7 bases removed from V and 0 bases from J, the gap between germline ends came to 10 bases. The CDR3 sequence: CASTLLSSYEQYF. The CDR3 coding sequence is TGTGCCAGCACCCTATTAAGCTCCTACGAGCAGTACTTC.

This rearrangement joins TRBV24-1 to TRBJ1-3, with unresolved D. Germline V CDR1 and CDR2: KGHDR, SFDVKD. Deletions cut 6 bases from V and 0 bases from J, with 20 bases between. The CDR3 is made up of 18 amino acids. The CDR3: CATSSTGSLTGSGNTIYF. The DNA for the CDR3 is TGTGCCACCAGTTCGACGGGTTCTTTAACCGGCTCTGGAAACACCATATATTTT.

This chain connects TRBV3-1 (or the pseudogene TRBV3-2) to TRBJ1-1, with a possible D match to TRBD1 (6 bases). Germline lookup yields CDR1 LGHDT and CDR2 YNNKEL (reference sequence). The CDR3 extends over 13 amino acids. V was trimmed by 8 bases and J by 6 bases, leaving 16 bases between them. CDR3 nucleotides: TGTGCCAGCCGGGCAGGGGCGCGCGCTGAAGCTTTCTTT. Its protein is CASRAGARAEAFF.

This chain uses TRBV3-1 (or the pseudogene TRBV3-2) with TRBJ1-4, with D maybe TRBD1 (6 bases). CDR3 length: 17 residues. Trimming left V 4 bases short and J 5 bases short, with 20 bases between. Germline values: CDR1 LGHDT, CDR2 YNNKEL (reference sequence). This chain's CDR3 is CASSLRGSRDTNEKLFF. CDR3 nucleotides: TGTGCCAGCAGCCTAAGGGGGTCCCGGGACACGAATGAAAAACTGTTTTTT.

V usage is TRBV30 and J usage is TRBJ1-1, with 7 nucleotides matching TRBD1. Per the germline V gene, CDR1 is GTSNPN and CDR2 is SVGIG (reference sequence). Unmatched junction bases numbered 9, after V lost 2 bases and J lost 3 bases. This CDR3 is built from 15 residues. The CDR3 is CAWSWAGGEYTEAFF. CDR3 sequence (DNA): TGTGCCTGGAGTTGGGCAGGGGGAGAATACACTGAAGCTTTCTTT.

This chain joins TRBV4-1 and TRBJ1-3, with TRBD1 matching over 7 bases. The CDR3 sequence is 15 residues long. Germline CDR1 reads MGHRA; CDR2 reads YSYEKL. V lost 1 base, J lost 4 bases, and 4 bases stayed unmatched. The CDR3, as DNA: TGCGCCAGCAGCCAAGGGGGACAGTCAGGAAACACCATATATTTT. Protein: CASSQGGQSGNTIYF.

The genes are TRBV9 and TRBJ2-3; 11 nucleotides match TRBD2. This CDR3 contains 14 residues. J gave up 10 bases and V 3 bases, and 7 bases lay outside the gene matches. Germline V CDR1 and CDR2: SGDLS, YYNGEE. The CDR3 protein is CASSASGGPYAQYF. The CDR3, as DNA: TGTGCCAGCAGCGCTAGCGGGGGGCCTTATGCGCAGTATTTT.

V gene TRBV18 combines with J gene TRBJ2-3, with 13 bases fitting TRBD2. The CDR3 covers 17 residues. Germline CDR1 reads KGHSH; CDR2 reads LQKENI. J lost 2 bases, V lost 1 base, and 3 bases had no gene match. CDR3 in DNA: TGTGCCAGCTCACCACGGACTAGCGGGAGTTACACAGATACGCAGTATTTT. This translates into CASSPRTSGSYTDTQYF. Full variable domain (rest looked up from reference TRBV18 and TRBJ2-3): NAGVMQNPRHLVRRRGQEARLRCSPMKGHSHVYWYRQLPEEGLKFMVYLQKENIIDESGMPKERFSAEFPKEGPSILRIQQVVRGDSAAYFCASSPRTSGSYTDTQYFGPGTRLTVL.

The chain uses TRBV6-2 or TRBV6-3 and TRBJ2-1; D is possibly TRBD2 (5 bases). The length of the CDR3 is 13 residues. Germline V gene sequence: CDR1 MNHEY, CDR2 SVGEGT. Trimming shortened V by 6 bases and J by 9 bases, and 15 bases separated the two germline ends. CDR3 nucleotides: TGTGCCAGCAGCCTAATCAGCGGAGGTGAGCAGTTCTTC. Protein: CASSLISGGEQFF.

The V gene is TRBV28, the J gene TRBJ2-5; 7 bases match TRBD1. This CDR3 has 14 amino acids. The ends lost 5 bases at V and 5 bases at J; junction bases unmatched: 8. Germline V gene lookup returns CDR1 MDHEN and CDR2 SYDVKM. CDR3 loop: CASSPPGTAETQYF. The CDR3 coding sequence is TGTGCCAGCAGTCCGCCCGGGACAGCGGAGACCCAGTACTTC.

V gene TRBV4-1 combines with J gene TRBJ2-1, with D possibly TRBD2 on 5 matching bases. V lost 0 bases and J lost 1, with 7 bases in between. Germline V gives CDR1 MGHRA, CDR2 YSYEKL. There are 15 residues in the CDR3. CDR3: CASSQDERSYNEQFF. CDR3 nucleotides: TGCGCCAGCAGCCAAGACGAGCGGTCCTACAATGAGCAGTTCTTC.

This sequence joins TRBV5-5 and TRBJ1-5, with 8 nucleotides matching TRBD1. The germline gives CDR1 SGHKS, CDR2 YYEKEE (reference sequence). This CDR3 comprises 14 residues. The V and J ends lost 2 bases and 5 bases, in that order; junction bases with no gene match: 3. Here the CDR3 reads CASSFVDRDQPQHF. The DNA for the CDR3 is TGTGCCAGCAGCTTTGTGGACAGGGATCAGCCCCAGCATTTT.

This chain joins TRBV28 and TRBJ2-1; no clear D gene. Trimming removed 4 bases from V and 9 bases from J, with 13 bases in between. Germline CDR1 MDHEN, CDR2 SYDVKM. The CDR3 extends over 13 amino acids. The CDR3 sequence: CASSSNSIREQFF. CDR3 in DNA: TGTGCCAGCAGTTCCAACAGCATCCGTGAGCAGTTCTTC.

This chain connects TRBV30 to TRBJ1-2; TRBD1 is a possible D gene (6 bases). The CDR3 is 15 residues long. The ends were cut back, 4 bases at V and 8 bases at J, with 23 bases in the middle. Germline CDR1 reads GTSNPN; CDR2 reads SVGIG (reference sequence). The DNA of the CDR3 is TGTGCCTGGATAAGAGGGGGGGGAGCCCTCGGGGGCTACACCTTC. Translated, it gives CAWIRGGGALGGYTF.

This clone was observed a handful of times. V is TRBV21-1 and J is TRBJ1-5; no DNA check was done on the table's D call, TRBD1. TRBV21-1 is noted as a pseudogene. The CDR3 runs to 18 residues. CDR3 DNA: TGTGCCAGCAGCCCCGGGACTCCCGACAGGGGCTACAATCAGCCCCAGCATTTT. Its translation is CASSPGTPDRGYNQPQHF.

V gene TRBV7-2 combines with J gene TRBJ1-1; TRBD1 might be the D (6 bases). Per the germline V gene, CDR1 is SGHTA and CDR2 is FQGNSA. CDR3 length: 15 amino acids. Trimming removed 2 bases at V and 2 bases at J, with 12 bases between. The CDR3 coding sequence is TGTGCCAGCAGCTTACAGGGGAGGGGTAACACTGAAGCTTTCTTT. Encoded protein: CASSLQGRGNTEAFF.

This rearrangement joins TRBV5-6 to TRBJ2-1, with D possibly being TRBD1 (6 bases). The CDR3 extends over 14 amino acids. Germline CDR1 reads SGHDT; CDR2 reads YYEEEE. V was pared by 0 bases and J by 3 bases, with 7 bases between. The CDR3 region is CASSLGQVYNEQFF. The CDR3 DNA sequence: TGTGCCAGCAGCTTGGGACAGGTCTACAATGAGCAGTTCTTC.

DNA for the CDR3: TGTGCCAGCAGCTTGGTCTTAGCGGGGTCCAATGAGCAGTTCTTC. This translates into CASSLVLAGSNEQFF. This sequence joins TRBV5-8 and TRBJ2-1; 8 bases agree with TRBD2. The J segment lost 6 bases and the V segment lost 0 bases, leaving 5 bases of the junction unmatched. This CDR3 comprises 15 residues. The germline V gene has CDR1 SGHTS and CDR2 YDEGEE.

A note on this clone: Other DNA sequences in the sample encode the same CDR3. The chain recombines TRBV5-4 with TRBJ1-1; 9 nucleotides agree with TRBD1. J lost 3 bases, V lost 3 bases, and 3 bases had no gene match. The CDR3 has 14 residues. The germline V gene has CDR1 SGHNT and CDR2 YYREEE (reference sequence). As DNA, the CDR3 is TGTGCCAGCAGCTGGGGACAGGGCGACACTGAAGCTTTCTTT. Its protein is CASSWGQGDTEAFF.

V is TRBV12-3 or TRBV12-4 and J is TRBJ1-5; D is unresolved. V was cut by 8 bases and J by 6 bases, with 11 bases left in between. The CDR3 contains 12 residues. The CDR3 coding sequence is TGTGCCAGCGGATCTCGGGTTCAGCCCCAGCATTTT. Translated, it gives CASGSRVQPQHF.

The V and J genes are TRBV2 and TRBJ2-1, with 11 nucleotides matching TRBD2. The V gene end was trimmed by 10 bases and the J gene end by 4 bases; junction bases not matched to a gene: 9. This CDR3 contains 15 residues. Germline V gives CDR1 SNHLY, CDR2 FYNNEI. The chain's CDR3 is CAIRTLAGGYNEQFF. In DNA, the CDR3 is TGTGCCATCCGGACCCTAGCGGGAGGTTACAATGAGCAGTTCTTC.

The rearrangement links TRBV27 to TRBJ2-7, with TRBD2 matching over 9 bases. The germline gives CDR1 MNHEY, CDR2 SMNVEV (reference sequence). This CDR3 region has 15 residues. V lost 8 bases and J lost 0; bases outside the gene matches: 8. The CDR3 protein is CASGISGSSSYEQYF. CDR3 DNA: TGTGCCAGCGGAATTAGCGGGAGCAGCTCCTACGAGCAGTACTTC.

The CDR3 nucleotides are TGTGCCAGCAGTGAATACAGGGGGCCGAATCAGCCCCAGCATTTT. Amino acids: CASSEYRGPNQPQHF. The J gene is TRBJ1-5, the V gene TRBV6-1; 9 nucleotides line up with TRBD1. Germline loops: CDR1 MNHNS, CDR2 SASEGT. J gave up 4 bases and V 2 bases, and 3 bases lay outside the gene matches. The CDR3 loop spans 15 amino acids.

The chain couples TRBV4-2 to TRBJ2-1, with TRBD2 identical over 9 bases. The germline V gene encodes CDR1 LGHNA and CDR2 YNFKEQ. With 4 bases clipped from V and 5 bases from J, the junction kept 6 bases outside the gene matches. The CDR3 is made up of 15 amino acids. The CDR3 here is CASSLASGTNNEQFF. The CDR3 coding sequence is TGTGCCAGCAGCCTCGCTAGCGGGACCAACAATGAGCAGTTCTTC.